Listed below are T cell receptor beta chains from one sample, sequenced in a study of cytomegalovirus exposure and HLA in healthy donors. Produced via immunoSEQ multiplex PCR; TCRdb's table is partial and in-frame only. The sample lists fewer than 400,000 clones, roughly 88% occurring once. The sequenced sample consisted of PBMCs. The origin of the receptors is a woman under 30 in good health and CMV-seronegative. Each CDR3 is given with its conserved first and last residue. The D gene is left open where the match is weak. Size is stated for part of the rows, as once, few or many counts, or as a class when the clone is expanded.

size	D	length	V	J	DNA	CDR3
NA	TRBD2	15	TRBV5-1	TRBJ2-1	TGCGCCAGCAGCTTGGTGGGGGAGGGCTACAATGAGCAGTTCTTC	CASSLVGEGYNEQFF
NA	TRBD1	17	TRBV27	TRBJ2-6	TGTGCCAGCACCCCGGCGCAGGGGGCCACTGGGGCCAACGTCCTGACTTTC	CASTPAQGATGANVLTF
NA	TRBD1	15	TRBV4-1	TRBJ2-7	TGCGCCAGCAGCCAGCCGACAGGGGCTGGTAACGAGCAGTACTTC	CASSQPTGAGNEQYF
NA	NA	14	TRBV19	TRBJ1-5	TGTGCCAGTAGGGGGGGGAGGAGCAATCAGCCCCAGCATTTT	CASRGGRSNQPQHF
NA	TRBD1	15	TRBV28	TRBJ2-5	TGTGCCAGCAGTCTCGGGACAGGGGAGGGAGAGACCCAGTACTTC	CASSLGTGEGETQYF
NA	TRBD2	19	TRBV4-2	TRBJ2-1	TGTGCCAGCAGCCCGGGACTAGCGGGAGGGCCATCGGACAATTATGAGCAGTTCTTC	CASSPGLAGGPSDNYEQFF
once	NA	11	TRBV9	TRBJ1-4	TGTGCCAGCAGCAGGGGGAAAAAACTGTTTTTT	CASSRGKKLFF
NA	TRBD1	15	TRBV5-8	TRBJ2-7	TGTGCCAGCACCCTAAAGGGGGCCGCCTCCTACGAGCAGTACTTC	CASTLKGAASYEQYF
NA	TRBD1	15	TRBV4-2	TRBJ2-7	TGTGCCAGCAGCCCCCAGCCTGGGACAGTAAACGAGCAGTACTTC	CASSPQPGTVNEQYF
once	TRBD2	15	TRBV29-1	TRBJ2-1	TGCAGCGTTAAATCCGGGACTAGCGGGAGCGGTGAGCAGTTCTTC	CSVKSGTSGSGEQFF
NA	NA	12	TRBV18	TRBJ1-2	TGTGCCAGCTCAATACAGGGCTATGGCTACACCTTC	CASSIQGYGYTF
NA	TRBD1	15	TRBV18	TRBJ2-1	TGTGCCAGCTCAGCGGGACAGGGGCCCTACAATGAGCAGTTCTTC	CASSAGQGPYNEQFF
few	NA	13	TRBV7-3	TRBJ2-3	TGTGCCAGCAGCTTGAGCCCCACAGATACGCAGTATTTT	CASSLSPTDTQYF
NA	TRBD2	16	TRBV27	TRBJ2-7	TGTGCCAGCAGTGCCAGGGGAGCTAGCGGGAAGTACGAGCAGTACTTC	CASSARGASGKYEQYF
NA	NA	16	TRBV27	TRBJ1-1	TGTGCCAGCAGTTTTTCCACAGGGTTCGTGAACACTGAAGCTTTCTTT	CASSFSTGFVNTEAFF
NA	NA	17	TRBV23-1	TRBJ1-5	TGCGCCAGCAGTCAAGTAGGAGGGCCATATAGCAATCAGCCCCAGCATTTT	CASSQVGGPYSNQPQHF
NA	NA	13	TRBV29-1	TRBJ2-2	TGCAGCGTTGACCCCTCGAACACCGGGGAGCTGTTTTTT	CSVDPSNTGELFF
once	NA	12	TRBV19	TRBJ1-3	TGTGCCAGTAGTACTTCTGGAAACACCATATATTTT	CASSTSGNTIYF
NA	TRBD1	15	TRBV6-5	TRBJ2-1	TGTGCCAGCAGTTGGGCAGGGGGCGACTACAATGAGCAGTTCTTC	CASSWAGGDYNEQFF
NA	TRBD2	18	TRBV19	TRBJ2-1	TGTGCCAGTAGTACCGTCGGACTAGCGGGAATTGCCTACAATGAGCAGTTCTTC	CASSTVGLAGIAYNEQFF
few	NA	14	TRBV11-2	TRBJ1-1	TGTGCCAGCAGCCCGCGGCCAGACCACACTGAAGCTTTCTTT	CASSPRPDHTEAFF
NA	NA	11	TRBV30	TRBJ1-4	TGTGCCTGGAGTCAGGGAGAAAAACTGTTTTTT	CAWSQGEKLFF
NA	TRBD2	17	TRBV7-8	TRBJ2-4	TGTGCCAGCAGCTTTGGGGCGACTAGCGGGAGCCAAAACATTCAGTACTTC	CASSFGATSGSQNIQYF
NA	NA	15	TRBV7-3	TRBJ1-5	TGTGCCAGCAGCTTAAATGCAGGGAGCAATCAGCCCCAGCATTTT	CASSLNAGSNQPQHF
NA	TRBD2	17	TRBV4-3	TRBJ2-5	TGCGCCAGCAGCCAAGATCTCAATAGCGGGACCCAAGAGACCCAGTACTTC	CASSQDLNSGTQETQYF
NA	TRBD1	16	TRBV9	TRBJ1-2	TGTGCCAGCAGCGGGACCGGGACAGGGTTACACTATGGCTACACCTTC	CASSGTGTGLHYGYTF
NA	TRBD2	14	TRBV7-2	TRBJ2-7	TGTGCCAGCAGCCGACTAGCGGGAGAATCCGAGCAGTACTTC	CASSRLAGESEQYF
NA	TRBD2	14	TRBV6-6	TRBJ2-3	TGTGCCAGCAGGTTTAGCGGGAGTGGGGATACGCAGTATTTT	CASRFSGSGDTQYF
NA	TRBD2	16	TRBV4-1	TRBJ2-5	TGCGCCAGCAGCCAAGATCGGCTAGCGGGAGATGAGACCCAGTACTTC	CASSQDRLAGDETQYF
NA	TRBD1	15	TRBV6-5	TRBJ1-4	TGTGCCAGCAGTCCAGGGGTGAGACAGGGGGAAAAACTGTTTTTT	CASSPGVRQGEKLFF
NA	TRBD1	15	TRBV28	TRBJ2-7	TGTGCCAGCAGTTTGTGGGACAGGGACAGGGGCGAGCAGTACTTC	CASSLWDRDRGEQYF
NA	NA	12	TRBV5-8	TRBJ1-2	TGTGCCAGCAGCCGTCTAGACCAAGGCTACACCTTC	CASSRLDQGYTF
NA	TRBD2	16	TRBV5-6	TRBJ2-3	TGTGCCAGCAGCTCGCCGACTAGCGGGAGGGCAGATACGCAGTATTTT	CASSSPTSGRADTQYF
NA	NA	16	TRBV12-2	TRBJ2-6	TGTGCAAGTCGCTCCAATCGACAGGGTTGGGCCAACGTCCTGACTTTC	CASRSNRQGWANVLTF
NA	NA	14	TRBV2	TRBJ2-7	TGTGCCAGCACCCTAGAGGCCCAATCCTACGAGCAGTACTTC	CASTLEAQSYEQYF
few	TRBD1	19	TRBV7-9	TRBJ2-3	TGTGCCAGCAGCTTACCGGACAGGGCGCGTGGGGTTAGCACAGATACGCAGTATTTT	CASSLPDRARGVSTDTQYF
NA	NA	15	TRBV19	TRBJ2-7	TGTGCCAGTAGTATGGCGGTACTAGGTATTGGAGAGCAGTACTTC	CASSMAVLGIGEQYF
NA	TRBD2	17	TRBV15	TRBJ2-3	TGTGCCACCAGCTCGCTAGCGGGCCGTTTTCGGACAGATACGCAGTATTTT	CATSSLAGRFRTDTQYF
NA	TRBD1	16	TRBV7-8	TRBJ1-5	TGTGCCAGCAGCACCTACCGGGAGGGGGCTGAGCAGCCCCAGCATTTT	CASSTYREGAEQPQHF
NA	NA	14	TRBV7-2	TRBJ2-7	TGTGCCAGCAGCTCAGGTAGAGGGACCTACGAGCAGTACTTC	CASSSGRGTYEQYF
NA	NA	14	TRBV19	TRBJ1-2	TGTGCCAGCGGCGATCACCCGGCGGGCTATGGCTACACCTTC	CASGDHPAGYGYTF
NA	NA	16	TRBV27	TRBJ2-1	TGTGCCAGCAGTTTATTTGGCCTAGCCCAAAACAATGAGCAGTTCTTC	CASSLFGLAQNNEQFF
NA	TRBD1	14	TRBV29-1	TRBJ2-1	TGCAGCGCCGTGGGGGACAGGGACTACAATGAGCAGTTCTTC	CSAVGDRDYNEQFF
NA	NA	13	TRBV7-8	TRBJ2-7	TGTGCCAGCAGCCTCCTGGAGGGCTACGAGCAGTACTTC	CASSLLEGYEQYF
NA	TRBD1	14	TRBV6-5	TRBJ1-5	TGTGCCAGCAGATTTCGGACAGGGAATCAGCCCCAGCATTTT	CASRFRTGNQPQHF
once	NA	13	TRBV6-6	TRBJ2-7	TGTGCCAGCAGGCGAGGGTCCGGGTACGAGCAGTACTTC	CASRRGSGYEQYF
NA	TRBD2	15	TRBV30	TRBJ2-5	TGTGCCTGGAGTCCGGGACTAGCGCACCAAGAGACCCAGTACTTC	CAWSPGLAHQETQYF
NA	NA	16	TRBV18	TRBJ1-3	TGTGCCAGCTCCCGGGAACCGGGGTTGGCTGGAAACACCATATATTTT	CASSREPGLAGNTIYF
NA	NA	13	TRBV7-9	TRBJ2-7	TGTGCCAGCAGCTTAGTTCCGGGTAGCGAGCAGTACTTC	CASSLVPGSEQYF
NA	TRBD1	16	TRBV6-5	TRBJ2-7	TGTGCCAGCAGTTACGGTACCGGGACAGAAGCCTACGAGCAGTACTTC	CASSYGTGTEAYEQYF
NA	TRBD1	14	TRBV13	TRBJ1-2	TGTGCCAGCAGCTTAGGGACAGGGGACTATGGCTACACCTTC	CASSLGTGDYGYTF
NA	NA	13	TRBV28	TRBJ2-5	TGTGCCGGGAGGAGACAGGGCGGAGAGACCCAGTACTTC	CAGRRQGGETQYF
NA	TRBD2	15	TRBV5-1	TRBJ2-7	TGCGCCAGCAGCTTGGTTGCGGGAGCGTCCTACGAGCAGTACTTC	CASSLVAGASYEQYF
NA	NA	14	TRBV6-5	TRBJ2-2	TGTGCCAGCACCTATCAGGGAGGCACCGGGGAGCTGTTTTTT	CASTYQGGTGELFF
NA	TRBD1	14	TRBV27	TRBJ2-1	TGTGCCAGCAGTCCTTGGACAGGGGTGGCTGAGCAGTTCTTC	CASSPWTGVAEQFF
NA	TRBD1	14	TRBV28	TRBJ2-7	TGTGCCAGCACCTCGGGACAGGGGGACTACGAGCAGTACTTC	CASTSGQGDYEQYF
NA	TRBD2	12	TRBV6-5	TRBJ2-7	TGTGCCAGCAGTTCGACTAGCGGGAGTCGGTACTTC	CASSSTSGSRYF
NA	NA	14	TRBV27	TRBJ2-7	TGTGCCAGCAGCACCGGGACAACCTCCTACGAGCAGTACTTC	CASSTGTTSYEQYF
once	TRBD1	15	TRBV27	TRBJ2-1	TGTGCCAGCAGTCCCGACAGGGGTCCGACGAATGAGCAGTTCTTC	CASSPDRGPTNEQFF
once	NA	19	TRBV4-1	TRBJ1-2	TGCGCCAGCAGCCAAGAACAGTTGGCAGGCCCCCAGACTAACTATGGCTACACCTTC	CASSQEQLAGPQTNYGYTF